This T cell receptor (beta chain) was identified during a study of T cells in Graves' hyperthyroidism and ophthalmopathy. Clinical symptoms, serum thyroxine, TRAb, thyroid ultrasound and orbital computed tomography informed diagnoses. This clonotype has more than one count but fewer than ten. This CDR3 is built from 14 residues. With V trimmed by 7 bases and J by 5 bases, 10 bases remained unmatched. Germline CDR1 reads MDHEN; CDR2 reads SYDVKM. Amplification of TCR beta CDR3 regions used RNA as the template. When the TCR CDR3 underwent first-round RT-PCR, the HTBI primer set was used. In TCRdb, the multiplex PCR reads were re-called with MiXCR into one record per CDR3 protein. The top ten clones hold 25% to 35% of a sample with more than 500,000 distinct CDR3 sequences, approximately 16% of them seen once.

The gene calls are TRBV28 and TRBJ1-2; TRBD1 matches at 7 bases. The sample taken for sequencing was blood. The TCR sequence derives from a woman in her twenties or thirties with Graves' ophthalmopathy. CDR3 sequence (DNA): TGTGCCAGCAAGGGGCCAGGGGGTGGGTATGGCTACACCTTC. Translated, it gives CASKGPGGGYGYTF.